The sequence of this T cell receptor beta chain was determined in a study of T cells in Graves' hyperthyroidism and ophthalmopathy. There are many counts of this clonotype. At one boundary the junction diverges from the germline segment, which might be a read error. Patients were excluded for uncontrolled infection, other autoimmune disease, pregnancy or lactation. CDR1 and CDR2 from the germline V gene are MNHNS and SASEGT. The CDR3 is 14 amino acids. RNA transcripts were the template for amplifying TCR beta CDR3 regions. HTBI primers were employed in a first-round RT-PCR of the TCR CDR3. TCRdb passed the multiplex PCR reads through MiXCR, listing each CDR3 protein once. Of hundreds of thousands of distinct CDR3 sequences listed, around 22% were seen once; the top ten hold about 11%.

The J gene is TRBJ2-5, the V gene TRBV6-1; D might be TRBD2 (6 bases). This receptor was taken from a young woman with Graves' ophthalmopathy. The sequenced material came from blood. The CDR3 sequence: CASRTLGTRETQNF. CDR3 bases: TGTGCCAGCAGGACTCTGGGGACTCGCGAGACCCAGAACTTC.